This T cell receptor (beta chain) was observed in a study of molecular identifiers for immune sequencing clone quantification (dated by TCRdb to 2016 to 2018). Background for the entire study: For a replicate experiment, RNA from approximately 20,000 or 100,000 naive CD8 T cells was divided into five aliquots, of which four were sequenced. This methods study used CD8 T cells to benchmark TCR RNA copy counting and molecular-identifier clustering-based TCR repertoire sequencing (MIDCIRS).

As to this clonotype: It lacks a known antigen. No much larger clonotype is one base removed from it; base qualities were not supplied.

Findings and caveats that apply to the study as a whole: Even against a background of roughly 1 million naive CD8 T cells, spiked-in Jurkat TCR RNA amounting to a single cell's worth was reported to be detectable. Modeling indicated roughly 3.3 TCR RNA copies recovered per cell, compared with around 10 by digital PCR, which implies a capture efficiency of 25% to 35%. Identical TCR molecules sharing a barcode could cause highly expanded clone sizes to be underestimated. The naive libraries included spiked-in Jurkat TCR RNA (under eleven copies' worth), and this Jurkat TCR RNA is not part of the donor repertoire. In CMV-specific effector cells, clones with more than 20 RNA copies accounted for over 98% of molecules, whereas in naive cells such clones accounted for under 1%. Without barcode sub-clustering, chimeric consensus sequences inflated TCR diversity; chimeras reached as high as 47%.

Libraries of naive CD8 T cells were generated from roughly 21,000 to 960,000 sorted cells, with 10%, 30% or 50% of the purified RNA used. Naive CD8 T cells were FACS-sorted as CD8+CD4-CCR7+CD45RA+ on a BD FACSAria II into RLT Plus buffer. Nine to eleven TCR copies' worth of Jurkat RNA were spiked into roughly 19,000-1,000,000 naive CD8 T cell samples to test detection sensitivity. Enrichment of CD8 T cells was done with RosetteSep CD8+ T Cell Enrichment Cocktail plus Ficoll-Paque, and ACK red cell lysis came afterward. Library preparation used PCR. The reads were generated on an Illumina HiSeq 4000. Bulk TCR libraries were prepared as previously described, using TCR primers listed in Table S5. Purification of total RNA was performed with the Qiagen AllPrep DNA/RNA kit. Before any analysis, reads coming from multiple sequencing runs of the same library were combined into one pool. The published analysis was carried out like this. Reads were retained only if an exact TCR constant sequence was present, and the retained reads were trimmed to 150 nt and grouped according to their 12-nt molecular barcodes. Reads inside each barcode group were sub-clustered using a 15% Levenshtein threshold, and a quality-weighted consensus sequence was constructed for each RNA molecule. Non-functional sequences were removed, as were lower-count sequences one edit away from another. Based on a fit of two negative binomial distributions, barcode sub-clusters having less than 20% of the maximum read count were discarded. Through fastp at Q25 and MiXCR, TCRdb rebuilt clones from the public reads, retaining in-frame beta chains. A single entry per CDR3 protein holds the most common genes and DNA from its merged rows. What appears here as the V and J calls and clone size reflects TCRdb's work, not the paper's. For this sample there are about 640,000 distinct CDR3 sequences; 15% to 20% appear just once. Approximately 0.9% of the sample lies in the top ten.

The sample consisted of naive CD8+ T cells from blood, with Jurkat cell RNA spiked in. In light of the paper, this sample's cell subset or site label describes: FACS-sorted CD8+CD4-CCR7+CD45RA+ naive T cells. The receptor was derived from a human donor in good health. Some libraries in this study had Jurkat cell RNA spiked in.

At the DNA level, the sequence is TGTGCCAGCAGTTTACTTACTAGCCCTGCCCTTACCGGGGAGCTGTTTTTT. It translates as CASSLLTSPALTGELFF. Rearrangement joined TRBV27 to TRBJ2-2, with a tentative D gene TRBD2 over 6 matching bases. Via the germline V gene (reference sequence), CDR1 is MNHEY and CDR2 SMNVEV. The CDR3 runs 17 residues from the cysteine to the phenylalanine. The only DNA kept is the CDR3, 51 bases in frame from the first base. The junction carries 18 bases between V and J, which are trimmed by 2 bases and 5 bases respectively.